A single sample is the source of the 20 T cell receptor beta chains below, sequenced in a study of low-dose radiotherapy and immunotherapy resistance in tumors. With TRAV- and TRBV-specific primers, first-strand cDNA was made, covering the alpha and beta chains. For amplifying TCRs, the PCR ran for 15 to 20 cycles with Phusion, which was used together with a constant-region primer and the adapter on the V primers. Each CDR3 protein is one row after TCRdb ran MiXCR on the reads. The sample has 60,000 to 90,000 distinct CDR3 sequences; roughly 31% are singletons. Described time point: before trial treatment. The specimen was PBMCs, collected before treatment. Receptors originate from a female donor with ovarian cancer.

This clonotype was observed at least ten times. The chain uses TRBV5-1 and TRBJ2-1, with 9 bases identical to TRBD2. Germline V lookup: CDR1 SGHRS, CDR2 YFSETQ. The CDR3 is 16 residues long. The V gene end was trimmed by 4 bases and the J gene end by 7 bases; junction bases not matched to a gene: 12. The CDR3 nucleotides are TGCGCCAGCAGCCCACAAAGCGGGGGGCCGGGGAATGAGCAGTTCTTC. Translating gives CASSPQSGGPGNEQFF.

This clonotype has ten or more counts. The genes are TRBV5-5 and TRBJ1-1, with unresolved D. V lost 0 bases to trimming and J lost 5 bases, with 11 bases between them. Germline V gene data show CDR1 as SGHKS and CDR2 as YYEKEE (reference sequence). The length of the CDR3 is 14 residues. Here the CDR3 reads CASSLELGRTEAFF. The CDR3 coding sequence is TGTGCCAGCAGCTTGGAATTGGGGAGGACTGAAGCTTTCTTT.

This clonotype was counted at least ten times. The chain is built from TRBV7-9 and TRBJ2-5, with D uncertain. This CDR3 comprises 13 residues. The germline gives CDR1 SEHNR, CDR2 FQNEAQ (reference sequence). Deletions cut 4 bases from V and 2 bases from J, with 8 bases between. The CDR3 sequence is CASSSTVQETQYF. The DNA of the CDR3 is TGTGCCAGCAGCTCGACTGTTCAAGAGACCCAGTACTTC.

This clonotype was counted at least ten times. A far larger clone is just one base off, so this is likely a read error. V is TRBV6-6 and J is TRBJ2-7; the match to TRBD2 covers 8 bases. The CDR3 runs 14 residues. V lost 4 bases to trimming and J lost 7 bases; unmatched junction nucleotides: 9. Per germline, CDR1 MNHNY and CDR2 SVGAGI (reference sequence). CDR3 region: CASSSGGVYNEQYF. The CDR3 DNA is TGTGCCAGCAGTTCCGGGGGGGTGTACAATGAGCAGTACTTC.

This clonotype came up once. The genes are TRBV7-2 and TRBJ2-7; TRBD2 is a possible D gene (6 bases). Germline V gene lookup returns CDR1 SGHTA and CDR2 FQGNSA. The CDR3 totals 14 residues. V lost 0 bases and J 3 bases, leaving 9 bases between the germline ends. The CDR3, as DNA: TGTGCCAGCAGCTTAGCTAGCGGCCGCTACGAGCAGTACTTC. Its translation: CASSLASGRYEQYF.

This clonotype was counted only a few times. J is TRBJ1-2 and V is TRBV10-3, with unresolved D. The CDR3 loop spans 12 amino acids. In germline, CDR1 is ENHRY, CDR2 SYGVKD. The V end was cut by 7 bases, the J end by 8 bases, with 14 bases between. CDR3 DNA sequence: TGTGCCATCATGACGGGTGTAGGCGGCTACACCTTC. This codes for CAIMTGVGGYTF.

This clonotype was found many times. The J gene is TRBJ2-1, the V gene TRBV6-2 or TRBV6-3, with D maybe TRBD1 (5 bases). This CDR3 is 16 amino acids long. V lost 8 bases and J 0 bases, leaving 17 bases between the germline ends. The germline gives CDR1 MNHEY, CDR2 SVGEGT. In DNA, the CDR3 is TGTGCCAGCGGGGCATCCCCATTGGGCTCCTACAATGAGCAGTTCTTC. Encoded protein: CASGASPLGSYNEQFF.

This clonotype has just a few counts. The gene calls are TRBV5-6 and TRBJ2-5; unclear D gene. This CDR3 contains 12 residues. Germline CDR1 and CDR2: SGHDT and YYEEEE. V shed 4 bases and J shed 10 bases, with 14 bases lying between them. DNA of the CDR3: TGTGCCAGCAGCGACCCCGACGGCGGCCAGTACTTC. Its translation is CASSDPDGGQYF.

This clonotype appeared many times. V and J are TRBV7-2 and TRBJ2-1; either TRBD1 or TRBD2 may fit D (6 bases each). Germline V gene lookup returns CDR1 SGHTA and CDR2 FQGNSA. This CDR3 spans 18 amino acids. Trimming took 4 bases from V and 7 from J, leaving 26 bases between them. Written as DNA, the CDR3 is TGTGCCAGCAGCTCCAAGAAGTTCGGGGGCTTGATTGGGAATGAGCAGTTCTTC. Translation: CASSSKKFGGLIGNEQFF.

J is TRBJ2-2 and V is TRBV5-5; TRBD1 matches at 9 bases. The CDR3 is 16 residues long. CDR1 is SGHKS and CDR2 is YYEKEE in the germline V gene (reference sequence). V trimming: 2 bases; J trimming: 8 bases; junction bases outside the gene matches: 10. CDR3 bases: TGTGCCAGCAGCTTAGCCGGGACAGGGCGAGTAGGGGAGCTGTTTTTT. It translates to CASSLAGTGRVGELFF.

The CDR3 reads CASSWDGTGELFF. In DNA form, the CDR3 reads TGTGCCAGCAGCTGGGACGGCACCGGGGAGCTGTTTTTT. This chain joins TRBV5-4 and TRBJ2-2; possibly TRBD1 or TRBD2 for D (5 bases each). CDR1 SGHNT and CDR2 YYREEE come from the germline V gene (reference sequence). The CDR3 totals 13 residues. Trimming pared 3 bases from V and 4 bases from J, leaving 7 bases between.

V usage is TRBV5-1 and J usage is TRBJ2-7; D not certain. Germline assignment: CDR1 SGHRS and CDR2 YFSETQ. The V gene lost 5 bases and the J gene lost 2 bases, with 5 bases spanning the gap. This CDR3 has 11 residues. CDR3 region: CASRETYEQYF. CDR3 coding DNA: TGCGCCAGCAGGGAGACCTACGAGCAGTACTTC.

The chain has TRBV11-2 and TRBJ2-5; 8 bases align to TRBD1. The length of the CDR3 is 16 residues. Per the germline V gene, CDR1 is SGHAT and CDR2 is FQNNGV. The ends lost 4 bases at V and 2 bases at J; junction bases unmatched: 9. CDR3 residues: CASSSRTGTSQETQYF. Here the CDR3 DNA reads TGTGCCAGCAGCTCTAGGACAGGGACCTCACAAGAGACCCAGTACTTC.

The rearrangement links TRBV28 to TRBJ2-5; 10 positions match TRBD2. The CDR3 runs 14 residues. Germline-derived CDR1 and CDR2 are MDHEN and SYDVKM. The trim removed 6 bases at V and 6 bases at J, leaving 7 bases unmatched. The CDR3 spells CASSGERGGKTQYF. As DNA, the CDR3 is TGTGCCAGCAGCGGGGAGCGGGGGGGAAAGACCCAGTACTTC.

This clonotype was seen many times. The V and J genes are TRBV1 and TRBJ2-7. TRBV1 is a pseudogene segment. CDR3 size: 13 residues. CDR3 protein: CTSSHHTSYEQYF. The CDR3 DNA reads TGCACCAGCAGCCATCATACCTCCTACGAGCAGTACTTC.

This clonotype was detected only a few times. This chain joins TRBV20-1 and TRBJ2-3; D might be TRBD1 (6 bases). Germline V lookup: CDR1 DFQATT, CDR2 SNEGSKA (reference sequence). CDR3 length equals 13 residues. V was pared by 5 bases and J by 2 bases, with 11 bases between. The CDR3 nucleotides read TGCAGTGCTGCCACAGGGTTCACAGATACGCAGTATTTT. Translation gives CSAATGFTDTQYF.

The chain combines TRBV5-1 with TRBJ2-5; 7 bases match TRBD1. Trimming removed 1 base from V and 2 bases from J; junction bases left unmatched: 8. The germline V gene encodes CDR1 SGHRS and CDR2 YFSETQ. There are 16 residues in the CDR3. The chain's CDR3 is CASSLNSGQVQETQYF. DNA of the CDR3: TGCGCCAGCAGCTTGAATTCTGGACAGGTTCAAGAGACCCAGTACTTC.

In this sample, this clonotype turned up many times. The chain couples TRBV12-3 or TRBV12-4 to TRBJ2-1; D is unclear. Trimming removed 2 bases at V and 0 bases at J, with 8 bases between. This CDR3 is 15 amino acids long. The CDR3 sequence: CASSLILNSYNEQFF. The CDR3 nucleotides read TGTGCCAGCAGTTTAATACTAAACTCCTACAATGAGCAGTTCTTC.

This clonotype was recorded a few times. The gene calls are TRBV6-2 or TRBV6-3 and TRBJ2-3; 11 nucleotides agree with TRBD2. The CDR3 is made up of 16 amino acids. Germline V gene sequence: CDR1 MNHEY, CDR2 SVGEGT. The junction had 8 bases not matched to a gene; V was cut back by 7 bases and J by 2 bases. The CDR3 nucleotides are TGTGCCAGCACCCATGGGACTAGCGGATACACAGATACGCAGTATTTT. Its protein product is CASTHGTSGYTDTQYF.

There are many counts of this clonotype. V gene TRBV28 combines with J gene TRBJ1-1; D is uncertain. Per the germline V gene, CDR1 is MDHEN and CDR2 is SYDVKM. Trimming took off 5 bases at V and 0 bases at J, with 10 bases between the two ends. CDR3 length equals 14 residues. This CDR3 reads CASSPRRMNTEAFF. The CDR3 DNA is TGTGCCAGCAGTCCCAGGAGGATGAACACTGAAGCTTTCTTT.